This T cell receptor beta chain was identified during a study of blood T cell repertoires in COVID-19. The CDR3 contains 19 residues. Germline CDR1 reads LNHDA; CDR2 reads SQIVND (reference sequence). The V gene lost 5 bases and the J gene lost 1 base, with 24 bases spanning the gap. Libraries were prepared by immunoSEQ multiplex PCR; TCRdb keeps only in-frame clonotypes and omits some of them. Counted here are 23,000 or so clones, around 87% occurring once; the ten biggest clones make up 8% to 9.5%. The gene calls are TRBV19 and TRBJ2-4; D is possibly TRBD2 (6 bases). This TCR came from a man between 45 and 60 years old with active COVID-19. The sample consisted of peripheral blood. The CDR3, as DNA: TGTGCCAGTAGTGCCCGGGGGACCGCCCAGGGAGAGGCCAAAAACATTCAGTACTTC. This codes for CASSARGTAQGEAKNIQYF.